This T cell receptor beta chain was retrieved from a study of blood T cell repertoires in COVID-19. The age range of participants was 18 to 89 years, with residence in about two dozen US areas. Two negative PCRs, clearance, or symptom resolution had been documented for recovered Cohort 3 donors. Measured with immunoSEQ multiplex PCR; TCRdb has only the in-frame clones, and not every one. The sample shows around 300,000 clones, about 85% of them seen only once. V trimming: 2 bases; J trimming: 6 bases; junction bases outside the gene matches: 4. Germline V CDR1 and CDR2: SEHNR, FQNEAQ (reference sequence). The CDR3 is made up of 14 amino acids.

The clonotype comes from a woman in her forties or fifties who had recovered from COVID-19. The sequencing sample was made of PBMCs or T cells enriched from blood (not recorded which). V gene TRBV7-9 combines with J gene TRBJ1-5; TRBD1 matches 7 bases. CDR3 nucleotides: TGTGCCAGCAGCTTAACAGGGGAGACTCAGCCCCAGCATTTT. Translated, it gives CASSLTGETQPQHF.